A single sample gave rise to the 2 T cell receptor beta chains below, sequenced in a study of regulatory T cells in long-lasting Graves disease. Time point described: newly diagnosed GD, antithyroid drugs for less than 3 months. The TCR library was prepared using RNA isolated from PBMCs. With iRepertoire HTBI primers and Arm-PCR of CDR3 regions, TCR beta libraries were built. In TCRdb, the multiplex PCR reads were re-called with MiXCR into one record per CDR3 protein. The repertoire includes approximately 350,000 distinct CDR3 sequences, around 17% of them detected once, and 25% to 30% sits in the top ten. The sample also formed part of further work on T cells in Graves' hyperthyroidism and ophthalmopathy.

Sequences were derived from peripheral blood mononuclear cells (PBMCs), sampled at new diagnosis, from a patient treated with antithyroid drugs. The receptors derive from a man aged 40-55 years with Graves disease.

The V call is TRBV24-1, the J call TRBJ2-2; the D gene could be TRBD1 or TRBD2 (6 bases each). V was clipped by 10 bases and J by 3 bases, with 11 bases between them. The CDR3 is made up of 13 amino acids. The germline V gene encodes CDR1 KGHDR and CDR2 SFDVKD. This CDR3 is CATGGLHTGELFF. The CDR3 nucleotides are TGTGCCACAGGGGGGCTTCACACCGGGGAGCTGTTTTTT.

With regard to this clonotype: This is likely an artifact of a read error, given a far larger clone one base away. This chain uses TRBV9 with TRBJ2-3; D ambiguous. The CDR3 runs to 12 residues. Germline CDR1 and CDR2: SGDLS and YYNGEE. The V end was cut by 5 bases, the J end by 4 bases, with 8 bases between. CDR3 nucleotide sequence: TGTGCCAGCAGATTTGAAGCAGATACGCAGTATTTT. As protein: CASRFEADTQYF.